This T cell receptor (beta chain) was sequenced during a study of post-analysis software for immune sequencing data. Study at large: Relapsing-remitting, secondary progressive and progressive-relapsing multiple sclerosis courses were included. General study points: In patients, about 5 TRBV segments were more frequent than in controls, with TRBV5-6, TRBV5-1 and TRBV20-1 among them. With F measure, samples from one preparation batch clustered together strongly. Compared with controls, patients showed significantly lower normalized Chao1 diversity.

Germline values: CDR1 DFQATT, CDR2 SNEGSKA (reference sequence). The CDR3 runs 13 residues. After removal of 6 bases from V and 4 bases from J, the junction contained 7 bases not matched to a gene. With regard to this clonotype: Its antigen is not known.

Unique-molecular-identifier-tagged TCR beta cDNA libraries were used. Starting from about 0.98 to 11 million T cells, the study yielded roughly 0.5 million cDNA molecules. TCRdb re-called the PCR reads with MiXCR, one entry per CDR3 protein. The profile shows approximately 770,000 distinct CDR3 sequences, around 42% of them singletons. The origin of this receptor is a girl aged 5 to 17 with multiple sclerosis. The chain is built from TRBV20-1 and TRBJ1-1; 8 bases fit TRBD1. Source material: blood. The CDR3 is CSAGQGLFTEAFF. CDR3 nucleotides: TGCAGTGCAGGACAGGGCTTGTTCACTGAAGCTTTCTTT.